This T cell receptor (beta chain) appears in the sequencing data of a study of blood T cell repertoires in COVID-19. The method was immunoSEQ multiplex PCR; TCRdb's version includes in-frame clones alone and lacks a portion of them. Of roughly 300,000 clones in the sample, 83% were seen once. V dropped 4 bases and J dropped 7 bases, with 11 bases sitting between them. This CDR3 spans 13 amino acids. The V gene's germline CDR1 is SNHLY and CDR2 FYNNEI. This chain links TRBV2 with TRBJ1-5; possibly TRBD1 for D (6 bases). Sequencing was done on a sample of peripheral blood. This TCR was sampled from a woman aged 45 to 65 with acute or convalescent COVID-19. This CDR3 is CASSATGSQPQHF. The CDR3 nucleotides are TGTGCCAGCAGTGCGACAGGATCCCAGCCCCAGCATTTT.